Listed here are 7 T cell receptor beta chains from one sample, sequenced in a study of cytomegalovirus exposure and HLA in healthy donors. PCR was performed using 60 Vbeta and 13 Jbeta primers. The protocol was immunoSEQ multiplex PCR, while the TCRdb copy is restricted to in-frame clones and leaves out a portion. The table has some 60,000 clones, around 87% seen once; the top ten hold more than 1.4%. Sequencing input: PBMCs. Receptors were obtained from a man aged 18 to 29 in good health and CMV-seronegative.

This sequence joins TRBV11-2 and TRBJ1-2; D unresolved. Germline values: CDR1 SGHAT, CDR2 FQNNGV. The ends were cut back, 1 base at V and 4 bases at J, with 13 bases in the middle. The CDR3 extends over 15 amino acids. CDR3 in amino acids: CASSLGGHYSYGYTF. Here the CDR3 DNA reads TGTGCCAGCAGCTTAGGAGGGCACTACTCCTATGGCTACACCTTC.

V and J are TRBV5-1 and TRBJ2-3; unclear D gene. Trimming removed 1 base from V and 2 bases from J, with 14 bases in between. CDR3 size: 16 residues. The germline CDR1 and CDR2 sequences are SGHRS and YFSETQ. CDR3 residues: CASSLPYRTPTDTQYF. CDR3 DNA: TGCGCCAGCAGCTTGCCATACAGAACACCCACAGATACGCAGTATTTT.

The rearrangement uses TRBV5-6 and TRBJ2-7; D is uncertain. Trimming cost V 4 bases and J 0 bases, with 11 bases left between them. CDR1 and CDR2 (germline): SGHDT, YYEEEE. The CDR3 loop spans 14 amino acids. CDR3: CASSLPGFSYEQYF. CDR3 DNA sequence: TGTGCCAGCAGCCTACCGGGTTTCTCCTACGAGCAGTACTTC.

The chain recombines TRBV7-2 with TRBJ1-1; D is unclear. Trimming removed 5 bases from V and 6 bases from J, with 13 bases in between. This CDR3 spans 13 amino acids. Per the germline V gene, CDR1 is SGHTA and CDR2 is FQGNSA. The DNA of the CDR3 is TGTGCCAGCAGCCCCGACACGTTCGCTGAAGCTTTCTTT. Its translation: CASSPDTFAEAFF.

V usage is TRBV7-9 and J usage is TRBJ1-1; D not resolved. Looked up from germline, CDR1 is SEHNR and CDR2 is FQNEAQ (reference sequence). This CDR3 spans 14 amino acids. V was pared by 3 bases and J by 1 base, with 9 bases between. The CDR3 DNA reads TGTGCCAGCAGCTTCTCGGCGGCGAACACTGAAGCTTTCTTT. This codes for CASSFSAANTEAFF.

The chain joins TRBV28 to TRBJ1-1; D not certain. The germline CDR1 and CDR2 sequences are MDHEN and SYDVKM. CDR3 length: 10 residues. V was pared by 6 bases and J by 11 bases, with 10 bases between. The CDR3 bases are TGTGCCAGCAGAGCAGAGCGGGCTTTCTTT. This sequence encodes CASRAERAFF. The full variable domain, in which reference TRBV28 and TRBJ1-1 provide the parts outside the CDR3, is DVKVTQSSRYLVKRTGEKVFLECVQDMDHENMFWYRQDPGLGLRLIYFSYDVKMKEKGDIPEGYSVSREKKERFSLILESASTNQTSMYLCASRAERAFFGQGTRLTVV.

The gene calls are TRBV19 and TRBJ1-5; the D gene is possibly TRBD1 (5 bases). Trimming took off 5 bases at V and 5 bases at J, with 10 bases between the two ends. Germline V gives CDR1 LNHDA, CDR2 SQIVND (reference sequence). This CDR3 has 13 amino acids. CDR3 DNA: TGTGCCAGTAGTCCGCGGGGGGATCAGCCCCAGCATTTT. Translated: CASSPRGDQPQHF.